A selection of T cell receptor beta chains follows, all from one sample in a study of T cell responses to AZD1222 COVID-19 vaccine. Assay: immunoSEQ multiplex PCR; the TCRdb copy retains only in-frame clones and omits some. Of around 94,000 clones listed, more than 70% were seen once; the top ten hold 15% to 20%. The sequencing used peripheral blood, collected on day 0 of AZD1222 vaccination. Every receptor here comes from an adult in good health. Each CDR3 is given with its conserved first and last residue. A D gene is named only where the DNA matches it firmly. Size values are once, few and many counts, or a class for expanded clones, and some rows have none.

v_gene	abundance	j_gene	d_gene	len	CDR3nt	CDR3aa
TRBV24-1	NA	TRBJ1-2	NA	12	TGTGCCACCAGTGATTCTAGGTATGGCTACACCTTC	CATSDSRYGYTF
TRBV7-9	NA	TRBJ2-3	NA	17	TGTGCCAGCAGCTTAGGAGCACGGGGGAGAGGTTCAGATACGCAGTATTTT	CASSLGARGRGSDTQYF
TRBV19	NA	TRBJ2-3	TRBD1	16	TGTGCCAGTAGTTCTGACAGGGCCCTTGTCGTCGATACGCAGTATTTT	CASSSDRALVVDTQYF
TRBV3-1/TRBV3-2	NA	TRBJ1-1	TRBD1	17	TGTGCCAGCAGCCAAGGGGTGACAGGGTGGGGGTACACTGAAGCTTTCTTT	CASSQGVTGWGYTEAFF
TRBV5-4	NA	TRBJ2-2	NA	15	TGTGCCAGCAGCCGACAGGACGGGCACACCGGGGAGCTGTTTTTT	CASSRQDGHTGELFF
TRBV19	once	TRBJ1-2	TRBD1	15	TGTGCCAGTAGTTATGGGGTGGGAGGGGGCCATGGCTACACCTTC	CASSYGVGGGHGYTF
TRBV27	NA	TRBJ2-2	TRBD1	15	TGTGCCAGCAGTTCGGGACAGGGTGGCACCGGGGAGCTGTTTTTT	CASSSGQGGTGELFF
TRBV5-1	NA	TRBJ2-1	NA	15	TGCGCCAGCAGCTTGGAGGTCCCCCCGTATGATGAGCAGTTCTTC	CASSLEVPPYDEQFF
TRBV7-8	NA	TRBJ2-2	NA	14	TGTGCCAGCAGCGGATCGCCCCAGGCCGGGGAGCTGTTTTTT	CASSGSPQAGELFF
TRBV18	NA	TRBJ1-1	NA	18	TGTGCCAGCTCACCGGTCGCCTCGCAAGGGGGTAGGAACACTGAAGCTTTCTTT	CASSPVASQGGRNTEAFF
TRBV6-5	NA	TRBJ1-6	NA	14	TGTGCCAGCAGCTCCGGGACCCCTCCGTTTCCCCTCCACTTT	CASSSGTPPFPLHF
TRBV4-2	NA	TRBJ2-5	NA	16	TGTGCCAGCAGCCCGAGAGCTACGGACACTCTCGAGACCCAGTACTTC	CASSPRATDTLETQYF
TRBV7-8	NA	TRBJ1-1	TRBD1	15	TGTGCCAGCAGCCAAAGGACAGGGCTGAACACTGAAGCTTTCTTT	CASSQRTGLNTEAFF
TRBV4-3	NA	TRBJ1-1	NA	16	TGCGCCAGCAGCCAAGATGCTATCGGACAGCCGGTTCGGGCTTTCTTT	CASSQDAIGQPVRAFF
TRBV7-9	NA	TRBJ1-5	NA	14	TGTGCCAGCAGCTTAGGGCCCCCTAGTCAGCTCCAGCATTTT	CASSLGPPSQLQHF
TRBV7-9	NA	TRBJ2-3	TRBD2	12	TGTGCCAGCAGCCTCACTAGCGGAAGGCAGTATTTT	CASSLTSGRQYF
TRBV30	NA	TRBJ2-1	NA	13	TGTGCCTGGAGTGTTACCGGGACCAGTGAGCAGTTCTTC	CAWSVTGTSEQFF
TRBV29-1	NA	TRBJ1-2	NA	13	TGCAGCGTTGAGATTTCGGGGGGGATGGGCTACACCTTC	CSVEISGGMGYTF
TRBV7-3	once	TRBJ1-1	NA	14	TGTGCCAGCAGCTTAACCAGGATGAACACTGAAGCTTTCTTT	CASSLTRMNTEAFF
TRBV9	NA	TRBJ1-1	TRBD1	15	TGTGCCAGCAGATCACTTCAGGGGGCGGGCACTGAAGCTTTCTTT	CASRSLQGAGTEAFF